The 24 T cell receptor beta chains given below trace back to one sample, sequenced in a study of spatial heterogeneity in lung cancer. TCRdb redid the calling of the 5' RACE reads with MiXCR, one entry per CDR3 protein. Counted here are about 5,100 distinct CDR3 sequences, roughly 24% occurring once; the ten biggest clones make up roughly 15%. Indicated time point: sample taken at primary tumor resection. Tumor, nontumor lung or frozen PBMC supplied whole RNA that was sequenced unsorted. The sample here was PBMCs, taken at surgery. These receptors were collected from a male donor with early-stage non-small cell lung cancer.

This clonotype was observed a handful of times. V usage is TRBV7-3 and J usage is TRBJ2-1, with D maybe TRBD2 (6 bases). CDR3 size: 16 residues. The V gene's germline CDR1 is SGHTA and CDR2 FQGTGA. V was trimmed by 5 bases and J by 0 bases, leaving 14 bases between them. The CDR3 spells CASSPSWEASYNEQFF. Written as DNA, the CDR3 is TGTGCCAGCAGCCCCAGCTGGGAGGCCTCCTACAATGAGCAGTTCTTC. Filled out from reference TRBV7-3 and TRBJ2-1, the complete variable domain reads GAGVSQTPSNKVTEKGKYVELRCDPISGHTALYWYRQSLGQGPEFLIYFQGTGAADDSGLPNDRFFAVRPEGSVSTLKIQRTERGDSAVYLCASSPSWEASYNEQFFGPGTRLTVL.

This clonotype is deemed medium-sized. The V and J genes are TRBV25-1 and TRBJ1-5; D perhaps matches TRBD1 (6 bases). The germline V gene encodes CDR1 MGHDK and CDR2 SYGVNS. This CDR3 spans 13 amino acids. The ends were cut back, 4 bases at V and 7 bases at J, with 11 bases in the middle. The CDR3 reads CASSATTGQPQHF. DNA for the CDR3: TGTGCCAGCAGTGCAACTACAGGGCAGCCCCAGCATTTT.

In this sample, this clonotype is medium-sized. J is TRBJ1-1 and V is TRBV11-2; TRBD1 agrees at 9 bases. This CDR3 has 13 residues. Trimming at V came to 5 bases and at J to 8 bases, leaving 6 bases not matched to a gene. CDR1 and CDR2 from the germline V gene are SGHAT and FQNNGV. CDR3 loop: CASSRTGAGEAFF. CDR3 DNA: TGTGCCAGCAGCCGGACAGGGGCGGGGGAAGCTTTCTTT.

This chain uses TRBV20-1 with TRBJ2-3, with 9 bases fitting TRBD2. Germline V CDR1 and CDR2: DFQATT, SNEGSKA (reference sequence). CDR3 length equals 15 residues. V shed 6 bases and J 2 bases; nucleotides not matched to a gene: 9. DNA for the CDR3: TGCAGTGCATGGACTAGCGCGGCCCCCACAGATACGCAGTATTTT. It translates to CSAWTSAAPTDTQYF.

This chain connects TRBV14 to TRBJ2-7, with 9 positions matching TRBD1. V trimming: 4 bases; J trimming: 4 bases; junction bases outside the gene matches: 8. The length of the CDR3 is 15 residues. Per the germline V gene, CDR1 is SGHDN and CDR2 is FVKESK. For the CDR3, the DNA is TGTGCCAGCAGCCTACCCGGGACAGGGAAGTACGAGCAGTACTTC. Its translation: CASSLPGTGKYEQYF.

This clonotype is medium-sized (0.01 to 0.1%) by share. This sequence joins TRBV29-1 and TRBJ2-2, with TRBD1 matching 9 bases. Per the germline V gene, CDR1 is SQVTM and CDR2 is ANQGSEA. This CDR3 has 14 residues. Trimming cost V 4 bases and J 3 bases; bases outside gene matches: 3. This CDR3 is CSVGDRVDTGELFF. DNA of the CDR3: TGCAGCGTTGGGGACAGGGTGGACACCGGGGAGCTGTTTTTT.

By frequency in the sample, this clonotype is medium-sized. The chain joins TRBV3-1 to TRBJ1-1; no definite D call. With 0 bases removed from V and 10 bases from J, the gap between germline ends came to 12 bases. From germline, CDR1 is LGHDT and CDR2 YNNKEL (reference sequence). The length of the CDR3 is 13 residues. The CDR3 coding sequence is TGTGCCAGCAGCCAAGATCCGGTTAGAGGAGCTTTCTTT. This translates into CASSQDPVRGAFF. The variable domain in full, with the rest retrieved from reference TRBV3-1 and TRBJ1-1, is DTAVSQTPKYLVTQMGNDKSIKCEQNLGHDTMYWYKQDSKKFLKIMFSYNNKELIINETVPNRFSPKSPDKAHLNLHINSLELGDSAVYFCASSQDPVRGAFFGQGTRLTVV.

This clonotype was observed a handful of times. The genes are TRBV7-9 and TRBJ2-3; D gene uncertain. Germline V gene sequence: CDR1 SEHNR, CDR2 FQNEAQ (reference sequence). CDR3 size: 12 residues. Trimming shortened V by 5 bases and J by 4 bases, and 7 bases separated the two germline ends. The CDR3 DNA sequence: TGTGCCAGCAGCCCCTCGGCAGATACGCAGTATTTT. Protein: CASSPSADTQYF.

The sample holds a few counts of this clonotype. The V and J genes are TRBV4-2 and TRBJ2-2, with no clear D. CDR1 and CDR2 from the germline V gene are LGHNA and YNFKEQ. V dropped 0 bases and J dropped 3 bases, with 5 bases sitting between them. The CDR3 extends over 14 amino acids. For the CDR3, the DNA is TGTGCCAGCAGCCAAGATGTGGACACCGGGGAGCTGTTTTTT. It encodes CASSQDVDTGELFF.

This clonotype was counted ten times or more. This chain joins TRBV12-5 and TRBJ2-7; D is unclear. The CDR3 has 16 residues. Trimming took off 0 bases at V and 6 bases at J, with 18 bases between the two ends. CDR1 and CDR2 (germline): LGHNT, FRNRAP. Written as DNA, the CDR3 is TGTGCTAGTGGTTTGGTAAAGCTGGGTTTTAGGAGCGAGCAGTACTTC. Translating gives CASGLVKLGFRSEQYF.

In its sample, this clonotype is large. CDR3 region: CASSLDRLALAKNIQYF. The CDR3 DNA reads as TGCGCCAGCAGCTTGGACCGGCTGGCTTTAGCCAAAAACATTCAGTACTTC. The chain carries TRBV5-1 and TRBJ2-4; D not resolved. Germline values: CDR1 SGHRS, CDR2 YFSETQ. CDR3 length: 17 residues. V was cut by 0 bases and J by 0 bases, with 13 bases left in between.

This clonotype is classed as medium-sized (0.01 to 0.1%). This chain connects TRBV5-6 to TRBJ1-2; tentatively, D is TRBD1 (6 bases). The CDR3 contains 13 residues. The germline gives CDR1 SGHDT, CDR2 YYEEEE. V lost 1 base, J lost 5 bases, and 9 bases lay in between. The CDR3 coding sequence is TGTGCCAGCAGCTTGTGGACAGCTTATGGCTACACCTTC. Its protein is CASSLWTAYGYTF.

This clonotype was recorded at least ten times. V gene TRBV20-1 combines with J gene TRBJ1-3; no clear D. Germline assignment: CDR1 DFQATT and CDR2 SNEGSKA (reference sequence). CDR3 length: 15 residues. The CDR3 reads CATPRGGRSGNTIYF. In nucleotides, the CDR3 is TGCGCCACCCCCCGGGGAGGCCGCTCTGGAAACACCATATATTTT.

The chain recombines TRBV28 with TRBJ2-3, with D possibly matching TRBD2 (8 bases). Germline V gene sequence: CDR1 MDHEN, CDR2 SYDVKM. The CDR3 runs 16 residues. Trimming removed 6 bases from V and 5 bases from J, with 21 bases in between. CDR3 protein: CASSLAGGAGGDTQYF. CDR3 in DNA: TGTGCCAGCAGCTTGGCAGGGGGGGCGGGAGGAGATACGCAGTATTTT.

This sequence joins TRBV14 and TRBJ1-1, with D unclear. Germline V CDR1 and CDR2: SGHDN, FVKESK. CDR3 length equals 13 residues. Trimming removed 1 base from V and 3 bases from J, with 6 bases in between. This chain's CDR3 is CASSQGRYTEAFF. CDR3 in DNA: TGTGCCAGCAGCCAAGGTAGATACACTGAAGCTTTCTTT.

The CDR3 DNA follows: TGCAGTGCTAGTCCCCCCACTAGCGGGGGGCTTCTCTACAATGAGCAGTTCTTC. This gives the protein CSASPPTSGGLLYNEQFF. This chain joins TRBV20-1 and TRBJ2-1, with 12 bases fitting TRBD2. With 3 bases clipped from V and 3 bases from J, the junction kept 12 bases outside the gene matches. Germline CDR1 and CDR2: DFQATT and SNEGSKA (reference sequence). The CDR3 has 18 residues.

This clonotype is judged medium-sized. The chain carries TRBV10-3 and TRBJ2-2; D call uncertain. The CDR3 consists of 14 residues. Trimming took off 8 bases at V and 1 base at J, with 11 bases between the two ends. The V gene's germline CDR1 is ENHRY and CDR2 SYGVKD. The CDR3: CAIGPRKNTGELFF. The CDR3 DNA reads TGTGCCATCGGCCCCAGAAAGAACACCGGGGAGCTGTTTTTT.

The J gene is TRBJ1-3, the V gene TRBV12-3 or TRBV12-4; D might be TRBD1 (5 bases). This CDR3 region has 15 residues. V was shortened by 6 bases and J by 0 bases, with 12 bases between the two germline ends. CDR3 in DNA: TGTGCCAGCAGGGGTACAGGCGTCTCTGGAAACACCATATATTTT. Residues: CASRGTGVSGNTIYF.

The genes are TRBV28 and TRBJ2-7, with D uncertain. The CDR3 consists of 14 residues. V dropped 3 bases and J dropped 0 bases, with 9 bases sitting between them. The germline V gene has CDR1 MDHEN and CDR2 SYDVKM. The CDR3 bases are TGTGCCAGCAGTTTCGGCGGAAACTCCTACGAGCAGTACTTC. This codes for CASSFGGNSYEQYF. Variable domain in full (rest from reference TRBV28 and TRBJ2-7): DVKVTQSSRYLVKRTGEKVFLECVQDMDHENMFWYRQDPGLGLRLIYFSYDVKMKEKGDIPEGYSVSREKKERFSLILESASTNQTSMYLCASSFGGNSYEQYFGPGTRLTVT.

The chain employs TRBV7-2 and TRBJ2-7; 10 nucleotides align to TRBD2. This CDR3 has 15 amino acids. Germline V CDR1 and CDR2: SGHTA, FQGNSA. V lost 5 bases and J lost 6; bases outside the gene matches: 10. The CDR3 here is CASSQDIAGGGEQYF. Written as DNA, the CDR3 is TGTGCCAGCAGCCAAGATATAGCGGGGGGAGGCGAGCAGTACTTC. Together with reference TRBV7-2 and TRBJ2-7, the CDR3 gives the full variable domain: GAGVSQSPSNKVTEKGKDVELRCDPISGHTALYWYRQSLGQGLEFLIYFQGNSAPDKSGLPSDRFSAERTGGSVSTLTIQRTQQEDSAVYLCASSQDIAGGGEQYFGPGTRLTVT.

This clonotype has just one count. The chain joins TRBV7-2 to TRBJ2-3, with 11 bases identical to TRBD2. The germline CDR1 and CDR2 sequences are SGHTA and FQGNSA. The length of the CDR3 is 13 residues. Trimming took 8 bases from V and 7 from J; bases not matched to a gene: 5. The CDR3, as DNA: TGTGCCAGCGGGGGGACTAGCGGTAATACGCAGTATTTT. Protein sequence: CASGGTSGNTQYF. The complete variable domain, with remaining parts taken from reference TRBV7-2 and TRBJ2-3, reads GAGVSQSPSNKVTEKGKDVELRCDPISGHTALYWYRQSLGQGLEFLIYFQGNSAPDKSGLPSDRFSAERTGGSVSTLTIQRTQQEDSAVYLCASGGTSGNTQYFGPGTRLTVL.

The chain employs TRBV7-2 and TRBJ2-7, with 8 bases aligning to TRBD1. With 6 bases clipped from V and 5 bases from J, the junction kept 6 bases outside the gene matches. Germline V gene sequence: CDR1 SGHTA, CDR2 FQGNSA. This CDR3 region has 13 residues. The CDR3: CASSWTGNHEQYF. The CDR3 nucleotides read TGTGCCAGCAGTTGGACAGGGAACCACGAGCAGTACTTC.

This clonotype occurred many times. The chain is built from TRBV6-1 and TRBJ2-1, with 9 positions matching TRBD1. Germline V gives CDR1 MNHNS, CDR2 SASEGT. V was clipped by 5 bases and J by 8 bases; unmatched bases: 7. The CDR3 is 14 amino acids. CDR3 loop: CASSTGQGGDEQFF. The CDR3 coding sequence is TGTGCCAGCAGTACGGGACAGGGAGGCGATGAGCAGTTCTTC.

This clonotype is large (0.1 to 1%). The V call is TRBV11-2, the J call TRBJ2-1; 12 bases are shared with TRBD2. The CDR3 has 19 amino acids. CDR1 and CDR2 from the germline V gene are SGHAT and FQNNGV. The V segment lost 0 bases and the J segment 7 bases; nucleotides outside the gene matches: 13. The CDR3 region is CASSLDDPPLAGGVNEQFF. The CDR3 coding sequence is TGTGCCAGCAGCTTAGACGACCCCCCGCTAGCGGGAGGGGTAAATGAGCAGTTCTTC.